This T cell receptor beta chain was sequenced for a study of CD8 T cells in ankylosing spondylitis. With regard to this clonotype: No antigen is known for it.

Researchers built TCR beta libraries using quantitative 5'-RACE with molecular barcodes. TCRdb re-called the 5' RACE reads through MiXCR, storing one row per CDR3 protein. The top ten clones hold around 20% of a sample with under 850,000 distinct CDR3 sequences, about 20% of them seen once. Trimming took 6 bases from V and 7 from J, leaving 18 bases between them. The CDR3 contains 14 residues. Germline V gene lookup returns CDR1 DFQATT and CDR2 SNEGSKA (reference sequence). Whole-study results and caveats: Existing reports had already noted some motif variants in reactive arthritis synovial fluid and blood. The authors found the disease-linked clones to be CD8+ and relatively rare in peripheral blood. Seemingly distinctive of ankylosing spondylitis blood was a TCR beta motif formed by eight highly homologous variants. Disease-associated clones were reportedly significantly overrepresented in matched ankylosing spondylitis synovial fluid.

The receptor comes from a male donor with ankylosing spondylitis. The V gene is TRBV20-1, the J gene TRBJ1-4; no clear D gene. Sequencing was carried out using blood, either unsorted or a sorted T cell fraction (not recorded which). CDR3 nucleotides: TGCAGTGCCGATCGGAGGCTTACGGGTGAAAAACTGTTTTTT. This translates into CSADRRLTGEKLFF.